The TCR beta chain under discussion was sequenced for a study of blood T cell repertoires in COVID-19. The CDR3 covers 15 residues. The V gene lost 5 bases and the J gene lost 4 bases, with 18 bases spanning the gap. The germline CDR1 and CDR2 sequences are SGHDT and YYEEEE. This table comes from immunoSEQ multiplex PCR, and its TCRdb copy is limited to in-frame clones, with some not included. The sample records about 32,000 clones, approximately 95% being singletons. This rearrangement joins TRBV5-6 to TRBJ2-5, with D possibly being TRBD1 (6 bases). This TCR came from a male donor with active COVID-19. The sample was peripheral blood. The CDR3 region is CASRRHDRPGETQYF. CDR3 DNA sequence: TGTGCCAGCAGACGACACGACAGGCCGGGAGAGACCCAGTACTTC.